The TCR beta chain described here comes from a study of T cells in localized non-small cell lung cancer. Study-level points and caveats: Paired adjacent lung recovered a median roughly 54 of the top 100 tumor clones. Greater blood T cell density accompanied longer overall survival.

Some clones are missing from TCRdb's copy, which holds only in-frame ones; the method was immunoSEQ multiplex PCR. The sample carries 30,000 to 45,000 clones, 90% to 95% recorded once. For this clone: Antigen: not known.

V was pared by 6 bases and J by 4 bases, with 13 bases between. This CDR3 has 14 amino acids. Germline V gives CDR1 MNHEY, CDR2 SMNVEV (reference sequence). The gene calls are TRBV27 and TRBJ1-5, with D unresolved. This TCR was sampled from a female donor over 55 with stage I lung adenocarcinoma. Sequenced material: peripheral blood, taken before any cancer treatment. The CDR3 region is CASSMLSPNQPQHF. CDR3 bases: TGTGCCAGCAGCATGCTTAGCCCTAATCAGCCCCAGCATTTT.